The rows below give T cell receptor beta chains drawn from one sample of a study of CD8 T cells in Susac syndrome. TCRdb passed the immunoSEQ multiplex PCR reads through MiXCR, listing each CDR3 protein once. The profile shows approximately 120,000 distinct CDR3 sequences, roughly 97% of them singletons. Sequenced sample: CD4+ T cells from PBMCs. These receptors were collected from a human donor in good health. CDR3s include the opening cysteine and the closing phenylalanine or tryptophan. A D gene is named only where the DNA matches it firmly. Only part of the rows carry a size: once, few, many, or a class if the clone is expanded.

d_call,clone_size,v_call,j_call,cdr3_nt,cdr3_aa
TRBD1,NA,TRBV4-1,TRBJ2-7,TGCGCCAGCAGCCACGGACAGGGGGCAAGGTACGAGCAGTACTTC,CASSHGQGARYEQYF
NA,NA,TRBV28,TRBJ2-2,TGTGCCAGTCGGGACCCCGCACGGGAGCTGTTTTTT,CASRDPARELFF
TRBD2,NA,TRBV15,TRBJ2-5,TGTGCCACCAGCAGAGATGTACTAGCGGGGGGCTGGGAGACCCAGTACTTC,CATSRDVLAGGWETQYF
NA,NA,TRBV19,TRBJ2-1,TGTGCCAGTAACCCCGCGTTTACCTACAATGAGCAGTTCTTC,CASNPAFTYNEQFF
TRBD1,NA,TRBV20-1,TRBJ1-5,TGCAGTGCTCTCCGGGACAGGGGCAATCAGCCCCAGCATTTT,CSALRDRGNQPQHF
NA,NA,TRBV19,TRBJ2-1,TGTGCCAGTAGTATGTTAGGCGCCGGAGACAATGAGCAGTTCTTC,CASSMLGAGDNEQFF
TRBD1,NA,TRBV3-1,TRBJ2-7,TGTGCCAGCAGCCAAGGTGGGACAGGGAGCGAGCAGTACTTC,CASSQGGTGSEQYF
NA,NA,TRBV5-4,TRBJ1-1,TGTGCCAGCAGCTTGGGGTCACTCCTTGAAGCTTTCTTT,CASSLGSLLEAFF
TRBD1,NA,TRBV30,TRBJ1-1,TGTGCCTGGAGATTGGGACAGCACACTGAAGCTTTCTTT,CAWRLGQHTEAFF
NA,NA,TRBV18,TRBJ2-1,TGTGCCAGCTCACCATTGAGAGGGTCGATCCCCTTC,CASSPLRGSIPF
TRBD2,NA,TRBV2,TRBJ2-7,TGTGCCAGCAAAGCTGGGCTAGCGGGAGCCCACGAGCAGTACTTC,CASKAGLAGAHEQYF
NA,NA,TRBV30,TRBJ1-5,TGTGCCTGGAAAGGGGATAGCAATCAGCCCCAGCATTTT,CAWKGDSNQPQHF
NA,NA,TRBV28,TRBJ2-7,TGTGCCAGCAGACAGGCTCCGTACGAGCAGTACTTC,CASRQAPYEQYF
NA,once,TRBV4-2,TRBJ2-7,TGTGCCAGCAGCCAAGAAATAGACGGCAGGGAGCAGTACTTC,CASSQEIDGREQYF
NA,NA,TRBV7-6,TRBJ2-1,TGTGCCAGCAGCTCCGGCCTAAAATACAATGAGCAGTTCTTC,CASSSGLKYNEQFF
NA,NA,TRBV25-1,TRBJ1-2,TGTGCCAGCAGTGAATATGGACTTACCTATGGCTACACCTTC,CASSEYGLTYGYTF
NA,few,TRBV5-1,TRBJ2-7,TGCGCCAGCAGCTTGGTGGTAAGCCCCTACGAGCAGTACTTC,CASSLVVSPYEQYF
NA,NA,TRBV7-2,TRBJ1-6,TGTGCCAGCAGGGGGGACGGAGCCAATTCACCCCTCCACTTT,CASRGDGANSPLHF
TRBD2,NA,TRBV12-3/TRBV12-4,TRBJ2-7,TGTGCCAGCAGAGACGGGACTAGCGGCTACGAGCAGTACTTC,CASRDGTSGYEQYF
TRBD1,NA,TRBV12-3/TRBV12-4,TRBJ1-1,TGTGCCAGCAGTTTAAAGGGGGCAGGAGGTGACACTGAAGCTTTCTTT,CASSLKGAGGDTEAFF
NA,NA,TRBV4-1,TRBJ1-5,TGCGCCAGCAGCCAAGTTGGGGCAGCCTCCAATCAGCCCCAGCATTTT,CASSQVGAASNQPQHF
TRBD2,NA,TRBV6-2/TRBV6-3,TRBJ2-2,TGTGCCAGCAGTGCTAGCGGGGGGAACACCGGGGAGCTGTTTTTT,CASSASGGNTGELFF
NA,once,TRBV4-1,TRBJ1-1,TGCGCCAGCAGCCCCTTGGCACCGGCTCTCCGAGGGACCACTGAAGCTTTCTTT,CASSPLAPALRGTTEAFF
NA,NA,TRBV5-6,TRBJ1-2,TGTGCCAGCAGCGTAAGACAGACAACCTATGGCTACACCTTC,CASSVRQTTYGYTF
TRBD1,NA,TRBV3-1,TRBJ2-3,TGTGCCGGCACCCACAGGGGCGGCGATACGCAGTATTTT,CAGTHRGGDTQYF
NA,NA,TRBV5-1,TRBJ1-1,TGCGCCAGCAGCGGGGGACACTCCATGAACACTGAAGCTTTCTTT,CASSGGHSMNTEAFF
NA,NA,TRBV5-1,TRBJ2-7,TGCGCCAGCAGCTTGGATCTAGCGTTCTCCTACGAGCAGTACTTC,CASSLDLAFSYEQYF
NA,NA,TRBV29-1,TRBJ1-1,TGCAGCGTCCGCGGACAGCAGAACACTGAAGCTTTCTTT,CSVRGQQNTEAFF
NA,NA,TRBV3-1,TRBJ1-6,TGTGCCAGCAGCCACAGGGGAGGAGGGGATTCACCCCTCCACTTT,CASSHRGGGDSPLHF
TRBD1,NA,TRBV4-3,TRBJ2-7,TGCGCCAGCAGCCCGAGCAAAGGACCACAGGGGGAGCAGTACTTC,CASSPSKGPQGEQYF